This T cell receptor beta chain was identified in a study of early stage breast cancer tumors. About the research overall: Most invasive tumors, about 75% of the 16, were ER+/PR+/HER2-. General study results and limits: Tumor and normal breast were distinguished via blood comparison in about 90% of the 16 patients.

This clone was seen just once. The antigen is not known. Data came from immunoSEQ multiplex PCR; TCRdb stores just in-frame clones and leaves some out. The data contain 25,000 to 30,000 clones, approximately 72% of them singletons. The sequence was collected from a person in their fifties with breast cancer. Sequenced sample: blood.

The CDR3 DNA reads as TGTGCCAGCAGCCTACTAGCGGGCAACACTGAAGCTTTCTTT. Translated: CASSLLAGNTEAFF. J is TRBJ1-1 and V is TRBV7-2; D remains ambiguous. Trimming took off 5 bases at V and 2 bases at J, with 12 bases between the two ends. Germline V gene sequence: CDR1 SGHTA, CDR2 FQGNSA. The CDR3 is made up of 14 amino acids.